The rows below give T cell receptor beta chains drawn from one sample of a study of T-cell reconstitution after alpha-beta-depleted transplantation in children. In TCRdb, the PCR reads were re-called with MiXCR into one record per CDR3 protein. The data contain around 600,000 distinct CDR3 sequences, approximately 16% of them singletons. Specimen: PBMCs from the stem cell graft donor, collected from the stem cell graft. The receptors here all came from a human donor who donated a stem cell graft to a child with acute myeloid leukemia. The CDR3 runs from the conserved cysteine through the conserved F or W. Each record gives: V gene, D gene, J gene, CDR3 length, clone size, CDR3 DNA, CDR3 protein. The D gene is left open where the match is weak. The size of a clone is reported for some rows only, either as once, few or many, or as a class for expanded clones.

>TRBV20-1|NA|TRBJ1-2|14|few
TGCAGTGCTAGAGACGGAGATCGATTCTATGGCTACACCTTC
CSARDGDRFYGYTF
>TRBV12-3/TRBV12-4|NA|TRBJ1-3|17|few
TGTGCCAGCAGTTCTTCCTCGGGGCCGAGCTCTGGAAACACCATATATTTT
CASSSSSGPSSGNTIYF
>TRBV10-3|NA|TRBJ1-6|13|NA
TGTGCCAGTAAACAGGAGATCAATTCACCCCTCCACTTT
CASKQEINSPLHF
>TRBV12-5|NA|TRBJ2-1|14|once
TGTGCTAGTGGTCCCGGGGGAGTCTACAATGAGCAGTTCTTC
CASGPGGVYNEQFF
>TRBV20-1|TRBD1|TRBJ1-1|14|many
TGCAGTGCTAGGGGACAGGTAGCCGGCACTGAAGCTTTCTTT
CSARGQVAGTEAFF
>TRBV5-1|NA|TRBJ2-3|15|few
TGCGCCAGCAACCAGGGCCGAACTAGCACAGATACGCAGTATTTT
CASNQGRTSTDTQYF
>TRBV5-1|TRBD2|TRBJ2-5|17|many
TGCGCCAGCAGCGCTTCATTCGGGGGGAGATCTCAAGAGACCCAGTACTTC
CASSASFGGRSQETQYF
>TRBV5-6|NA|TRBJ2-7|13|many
TGTGCCAGCAGCTTTCAGGGGCTTTACGAGCAGTACTTC
CASSFQGLYEQYF
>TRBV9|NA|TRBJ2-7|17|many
TGTGCCAGCAGCGTAGGGCCAGGAGCGGCGTTGGGATACGAGCAGTACTTC
CASSVGPGAALGYEQYF
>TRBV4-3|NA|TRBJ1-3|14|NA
TGCGCCAGCAGCCAAGGGATCTCTGGAAACACCATATATTTT
CASSQGISGNTIYF
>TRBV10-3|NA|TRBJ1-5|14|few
TGTGCCATCAGTGAAGTTGACAGCAATCAGCCCCAGCATTTT
CAISEVDSNQPQHF